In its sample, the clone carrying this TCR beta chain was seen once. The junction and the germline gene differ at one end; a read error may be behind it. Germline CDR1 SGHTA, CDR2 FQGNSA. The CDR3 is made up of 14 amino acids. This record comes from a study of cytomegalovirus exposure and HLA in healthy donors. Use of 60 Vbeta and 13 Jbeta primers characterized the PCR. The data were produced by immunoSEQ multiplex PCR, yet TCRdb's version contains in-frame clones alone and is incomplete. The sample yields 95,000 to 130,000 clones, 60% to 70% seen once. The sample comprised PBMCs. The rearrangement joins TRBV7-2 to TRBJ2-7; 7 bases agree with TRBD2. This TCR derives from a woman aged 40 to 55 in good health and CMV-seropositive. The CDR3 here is CASSLAEWNYEQYF. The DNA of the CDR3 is TGTGCCAGCAGCCTAGCGGAGTGGAACTACGAGCAGTACTTC.